The sequence of this T cell receptor beta chain was determined in a study of Ad26.COV2.S vaccination and SARS-CoV-2 variants. Findings and caveats of the study: Possible underestimation of total T cell responses by the TCR breadth and depth analyses was noted.

Repertoires were generated with immunoSEQ multiplex PCR, while TCRdb's copy carries only in-frame clones and drops some. The repertoire holds approximately 400,000 clones, with 83% as singletons. The CDR3 sequence is 15 residues long. V lost 0 bases to trimming and J lost 0 bases, with 9 bases between them. Germline lookup yields CDR1 SGHNT and CDR2 YYREEE (reference sequence). As to this clone: Its target is not known.

Indicated treatment: about 20 received Ad26.COV2.S at low or high dose, single or two shots; about 5 received placebo; per-sample allocation not given. Samples came from day 63 after the first vaccine or placebo injection. Vaccination employed an Ad26 vector expressing the Wuhan-strain SARS-CoV-2 spike. V gene TRBV5-4 combines with J gene TRBJ1-2; D is unresolved. This TCR came from a person between 18 and 59 years old who received the Ad26.COV2.S COVID-19 vaccine or a placebo. Source: peripheral blood, taken in a trial of Ad26.COV2.S vaccine versus placebo. CDR3 sequence (DNA): TGTGCCAGCAGCTTGGAACCAGCTCCTAACTATGGCTACACCTTC. It encodes CASSLEPAPNYGYTF.